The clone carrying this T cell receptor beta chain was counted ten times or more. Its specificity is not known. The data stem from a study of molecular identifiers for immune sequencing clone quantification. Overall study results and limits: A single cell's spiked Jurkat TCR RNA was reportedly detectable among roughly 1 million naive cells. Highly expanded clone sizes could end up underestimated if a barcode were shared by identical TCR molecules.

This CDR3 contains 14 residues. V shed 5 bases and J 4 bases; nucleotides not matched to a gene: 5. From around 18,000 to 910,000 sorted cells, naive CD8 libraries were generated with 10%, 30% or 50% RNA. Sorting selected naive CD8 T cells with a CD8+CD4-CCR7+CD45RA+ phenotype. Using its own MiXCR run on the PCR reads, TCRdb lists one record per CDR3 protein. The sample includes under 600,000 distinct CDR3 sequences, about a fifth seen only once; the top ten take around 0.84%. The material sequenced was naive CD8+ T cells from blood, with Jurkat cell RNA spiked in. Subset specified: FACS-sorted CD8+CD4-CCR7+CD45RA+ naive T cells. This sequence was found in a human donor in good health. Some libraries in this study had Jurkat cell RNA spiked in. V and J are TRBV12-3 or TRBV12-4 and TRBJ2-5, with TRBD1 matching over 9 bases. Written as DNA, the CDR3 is TGTGCCAGCAGTCCGGAGGACAGGGGAGAGACCCAGTACTTC. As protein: CASSPEDRGETQYF.